The sequence of this TCR beta chain was determined in a study of blood T cell repertoires in COVID-19. Only in-frame clones appear in the TCRdb table, and some are missing; sequencing was by immunoSEQ multiplex PCR. The sample lists more than 100,000 clones; 78% were seen once. The CDR3 sequence is 14 residues long. V shed 5 bases, J shed 5 bases, and the junction held 5 bases outside the gene matches. Germline CDR1 is SGHRS and CDR2 is YFSETQ. The chain uses TRBV5-1 and TRBJ1-2; 11 bases map to TRBD1. This TCR derives from a man between 65 and 79 years old with acute or convalescent COVID-19. Sequencing was done on a sample of peripheral blood. CDR3 in DNA: TGCGCCAGCAGGGCCGGGACAGGGGGTTATGGCTACACCTTC. Its translation: CASRAGTGGYGYTF.